A selection of T cell receptor beta chains follows, all from one sample in a study of T cell clonotyping in hematopoietic cell transplantation. Only in-frame clones appear in the TCRdb table, and some are missing; sequencing was by immunoSEQ multiplex PCR. Among about 15,000 clones listed, around 85% were seen once. The sample comprised peripheral blood mononuclear cells. The receptors were sampled from a woman aged 40-49 years in good health. Some clones in this sample may be carry-over from other donors' samples. Each CDR3 is given with its conserved first and last residue. D genes are given only for firm matches. Rows give clone size only sometimes, using once, few, many, or a class for an expanded clone.

j_call v_call clone_size d_call cdr3_nt cdr3_aa
TRBJ2-6 TRBV19 NA NA TGTGCCAGTAGTACCGGGAACTCTGGGGCCAACGTCCTGACTTTC CASSTGNSGANVLTF
TRBJ1-1 TRBV4-3 NA NA TGCGCCAGCAGCCAAGATGAGTACACTGAAGCTTTCTTT CASSQDEYTEAFF
TRBJ1-6 TRBV30 NA NA TGTGCCTGGAGTGTTAGGGGAGGGGCCCGAAATTCACCCCTCCACTTT CAWSVRGGARNSPLHF
TRBJ1-5 TRBV6-1 NA NA TGTGCCAGCAGTGGAGAGGGGGGAGGCAATCAGCCCCAGCATTTT CASSGEGGGNQPQHF
TRBJ2-7 TRBV25-1 NA NA TGTGCCAGCAACCACGGCCACGAGCAGTACTTC CASNHGHEQYF
TRBJ2-5 TRBV6-1 NA NA TGTGCCAGCAAAACAGGGCGGGAGACCCAGTACTTC CASKTGRETQYF
TRBJ2-5 TRBV28 NA TRBD2 TGTGCCAGCGGGGGTGCTAGCGGGATATTACGCCAAGAGACCCAGTACTTC CASGGASGILRQETQYF
TRBJ1-4 TRBV9 NA NA TGTGCCAGCAGCGTCCCCGGGATTAATGAAAAACTGTTTTTT CASSVPGINEKLFF
TRBJ2-5 TRBV7-2 NA TRBD2 TGTGCCAGCAGCCTTAGCGGGAGACGAGAGACCCAGTACTTC CASSLSGRRETQYF
TRBJ2-1 TRBV30 NA TRBD1 TGTGCCTGGAGTCCCACCTCCGGGACAGGGAACAATGAGCAGTTCTTC CAWSPTSGTGNNEQFF
TRBJ1-2 TRBV2 few NA TGTGCCAGCATTTGGGGATTCTATGGCTACACCTTC CASIWGFYGYTF
TRBJ2-5 TRBV6-6 NA NA TGTGCCAGCAGTTACGGTAGGATGGGAGAAGAGACCCAGTACTTC CASSYGRMGEETQYF
TRBJ2-3 TRBV29-1 NA NA TGCAGCGTTGAAGGTAGCGGCTACACAGATACGCAGTATTTT CSVEGSGYTDTQYF
TRBJ1-1 TRBV6-1 NA TRBD1 TGTGCCAGCAGACCGACAGGGTACAGCGAAGCTTTCTTT CASRPTGYSEAFF
TRBJ1-1 TRBV2 NA NA TGTGCCAGCCTGCAGCAGGAGGGCGAGAACACTGAAGCTTTCTTT CASLQQEGENTEAFF
TRBJ2-3 TRBV10-3 NA NA TGTGCCATCAGTACAGGCATAGATACGCAGTATTTT CAISTGIDTQYF
TRBJ1-1 TRBV28 NA NA TGTGCCAGCAGTTTAAGGAGCGGCACTGAAGCTTTCTTT CASSLRSGTEAFF
TRBJ1-5 TRBV27 NA NA TGTGCCAGCAGCTCGTACGGACGGCAGGGCGAATATAGCAATCAGCCCCAGCATTTT CASSSYGRQGEYSNQPQHF
TRBJ1-2 TRBV19 NA NA TGTGCCAGTAGTAAGGGGTGGGATGGCTACACCTTC CASSKGWDGYTF
TRBJ2-7 TRBV28 NA NA TGTGCCAGCAGCCAGGGACCCTACGAGCAGTACTTC CASSQGPYEQYF
TRBJ2-7 TRBV5-6 NA NA TGTGCCACATCTACGGGAGTCTACGAGCAGTACTTC CATSTGVYEQYF
TRBJ1-3 TRBV11-2 NA TRBD1 TGTGCCAGCAGCAAAAACAGGGGGCTTGGAAACACCATATATTTT CASSKNRGLGNTIYF
TRBJ1-1 TRBV28 NA NA TGTGCCAGCAGCCTTCTGAAGGGTGCAGCTTTCTTT CASSLLKGAAFF
TRBJ2-1 TRBV9 NA NA TGTGCCAGCAGCGGGAGGGCCTACAATGAGCAGTTCTTC CASSGRAYNEQFF
TRBJ2-2 TRBV19 NA NA TGTGCCAGTAGTACTCAGAACGCCGGGGAGCTGTTTTTT CASSTQNAGELFF